This TCR beta chain originates from a study of OX40 agonist ivuxolimab in advanced cancers. Looking at the study overall: The dose-escalation group included hepatocellular carcinoma, melanoma, renal cell carcinoma and head and neck cancer. Partial responses were observed in three patients, of whom one had hepatocellular carcinoma and two had cutaneous melanoma.

The CDR3 runs to 14 residues. Deletions cut 6 bases from V and 3 bases from J, with 14 bases between. The germline V gene encodes CDR1 MNHEY and CDR2 SVGAGI. Assay: immunoSEQ multiplex PCR; the TCRdb copy retains only in-frame clones and omits some. The data hold roughly 62,000 clones, with about nine tenths observed a single time. The chain joins TRBV6-5 to TRBJ2-5; D remains unclear. The sequencing used CD4+ or CD8+ T cells sorted from blood, collected in a trial of the OX40 agonist ivuxolimab. The clonotype was recovered from an adult with an advanced solid tumor such as melanoma, head and neck, liver or kidney cancer. In DNA form, the CDR3 reads TGTGCCAGCAGCGAACAAGGGTACGAAGAGACCCAGTACTTC. Its protein product is CASSEQGYEETQYF.